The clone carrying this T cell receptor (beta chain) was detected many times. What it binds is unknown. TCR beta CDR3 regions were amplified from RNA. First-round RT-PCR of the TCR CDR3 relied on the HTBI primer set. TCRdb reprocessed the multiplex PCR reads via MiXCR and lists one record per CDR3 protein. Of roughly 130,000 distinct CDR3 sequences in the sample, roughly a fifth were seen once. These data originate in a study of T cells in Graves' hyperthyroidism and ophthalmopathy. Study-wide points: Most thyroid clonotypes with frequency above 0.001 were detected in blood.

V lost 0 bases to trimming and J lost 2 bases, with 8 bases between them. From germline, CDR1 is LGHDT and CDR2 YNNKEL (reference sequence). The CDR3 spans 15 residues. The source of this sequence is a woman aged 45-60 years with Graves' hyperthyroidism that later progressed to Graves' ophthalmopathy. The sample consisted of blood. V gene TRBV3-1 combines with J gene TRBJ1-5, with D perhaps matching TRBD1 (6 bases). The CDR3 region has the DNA TGTGCCAGCAGCCAAGATTCAGGGGGCAATCAGCCCCAGCATTTT. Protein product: CASSQDSGGNQPQHF. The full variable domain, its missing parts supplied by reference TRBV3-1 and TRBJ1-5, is DTAVSQTPKYLVTQMGNDKSIKCEQNLGHDTMYWYKQDSKKFLKIMFSYNNKELIINETVPNRFSPKSPDKAHLNLHINSLELGDSAVYFCASSQDSGGNQPQHFGDGTRLSIL.